The rows below give T cell receptor beta chains drawn from one sample of a study of cytomegalovirus exposure and HLA in healthy donors. TCRdb's copy holds only in-frame clones and misses some; the assay was immunoSEQ multiplex PCR. This sample has roughly 200,000 clones, with roughly 9.5% found just once. Sequences were obtained from PBMCs. The receptors were gathered from a woman aged 30 to 39 in good health and CMV-seropositive. Both conserved end residues are part of each CDR3. The D gene is left open where the match is weak. Size tells how often a clone was seen (once, few, many) or the class of an expanded clone, and some rows leave it out.

TRBV27	TRBJ2-2	16	NA	few	CASSLGLGSETGELFF	TGTGCCAGCAGTTTAGGATTGGGTAGCGAGACCGGGGAGCTGTTTTTT
TRBV14	TRBJ1-2	13	NA	few	CASKGQSNYGYTF	TGTGCCAGCAAAGGACAGTCTAACTATGGCTACACCTTC
TRBV5-1	TRBJ1-4	14	TRBD1	few	CASSFGQGSEKLFF	TGCGCCAGCAGCTTCGGACAGGGTTCGGAAAAACTGTTTTTT
TRBV11-2	TRBJ2-1	14	TRBD2	few	CASSLTLAGGSEFF	TGTGCCAGCAGCTTAACACTAGCGGGAGGGTCGGAGTTCTTC
TRBV7-6	TRBJ2-7	12	NA	few	CASSAGLHEQYF	TGTGCCAGCAGCGCGGGACTGCACGAGCAGTACTTC
TRBV5-1	TRBJ2-3	13	NA	NA	CASSLATEGTQYF	TGCGCCAGCAGCTTGGCCACGGAGGGAACGCAGTATTTT
TRBV10-2	TRBJ2-2	16	TRBD1	NA	CASSEHRGFSTGELFF	TGCGCCAGCAGTGAGCACAGGGGGTTTTCTACCGGGGAGCTGTTTTTT
TRBV5-1	TRBJ2-3	15	TRBD2	few	CASSLTSGEADTQYF	TGCGCCAGCAGCTTAACTAGCGGAGAGGCAGATACGCAGTATTTT
TRBV5-1	TRBJ2-4	15	NA	NA	CASSYPRAHENIQYF	TGCGCCAGCAGCTATCCGAGGGCGCATGAAAACATTCAGTACTTC
TRBV2	TRBJ1-3	15	NA	few	CASRTAWPSGNTIYF	TGTGCCAGCAGGACAGCCTGGCCCTCTGGAAACACCATATATTTT
TRBV7-9	TRBJ2-7	12	TRBD1	NA	CASSLGTDLWYF	TGTGCCAGCAGCCTAGGGACAGACCTATGGTACTTC
TRBV7-2	TRBJ2-7	13	NA	few	CASSFREPYEQYF	TGTGCCAGCAGCTTCCGGGAGCCCTACGAGCAGTACTTC
TRBV19	TRBJ2-1	15	NA	few	CASSSGTLFYNEQFF	TGTGCCAGTAGTTCCGGGACATTATTCTACAATGAGCAGTTCTTC
TRBV21-1	TRBJ1-4	15	NA	many	CASSRRTDINEKLFF	TGTGCCAGCAGCAGACGGACAGATATCAATGAAAAACTGTTTTTT
TRBV7-9	TRBJ2-3	15	TRBD2	NA	CASSPPSGKSDTQYF	TGTGCCAGCAGCCCCCCGAGCGGGAAGTCGGATACGCAGTATTTT
TRBV29-1	TRBJ1-2	16	NA	few	CSVERVQGWANYGYTF	TGCAGCGTTGAAAGAGTTCAGGGGTGGGCTAACTATGGCTACACCTTC